These 27 T cell receptor beta chains share one sample of origin, sequenced in a study of blood T cell repertoires in COVID-19. Using immunoSEQ multiplex PCR, the repertoire was profiled, and TCRdb retains in-frame clones only, with some absent. The sample lists 65,000 to 80,000 clones, more than 75% seen once, with approximately 8% in the top ten. The source material was peripheral blood. The receptor source for this set is a man aged 45-60 years with active COVID-19.

The chain has TRBV4-3 and TRBJ1-5; no firm D call. V was trimmed by 2 bases and J by 4 bases, leaving 6 bases between them. CDR3 size: 13 residues. Germline V gene data show CDR1 as LGHNA and CDR2 as YSLEER. DNA of the CDR3: TGCGCCAGCAGCCAACAGGTAAATCAGCCCCAGCATTTT. Translated: CASSQQVNQPQHF.

The chain joins TRBV27 to TRBJ2-2; 7 nucleotides line up with TRBD2. Germline CDR1 MNHEY, CDR2 SMNVEV (reference sequence). This CDR3 spans 18 amino acids. Losses at the gene ends were 5 bases for V and 2 bases for J; bases not matched to a gene: 14. As DNA, the CDR3 is TGTGCCAGCAGTCCGAACGTACGGGGGGTCCTCAACACCGGGGAGCTGTTTTTT. Its translation is CASSPNVRGVLNTGELFF.

The chain couples TRBV13 to TRBJ2-2, with a tentative D call TRBD1 (6 bases). This CDR3 is built from 16 residues. V was shortened by 5 bases and J by 4 bases, with 17 bases between the two germline ends. CDR1 PRHDT and CDR2 FYEKMQ come from the germline V gene (reference sequence). The CDR3 protein is CASSLYRQEPTGELFF. CDR3 nucleotide sequence: TGTGCCAGCAGCCTCTACCGACAGGAGCCCACCGGGGAGCTGTTTTTT. The variable domain in full, completed from reference TRBV13 and TRBJ2-2, reads AAGVIQSPRHLIKEKRETATLKCYPIPRHDTVYWYQQGPGQDPQFLISFYEKMQSDKGSIPDRFSAQQFSDYHSELNMSSLELGDSALYFCASSLYRQEPTGELFFGEGSRLTVL.

This chain connects TRBV2 to TRBJ1-1, with D possibly TRBD1 on 6 matching bases. Germline V lookup: CDR1 SNHLY, CDR2 FYNNEI. This CDR3 has 13 amino acids. V gave up 4 bases and J gave up 4 bases, with 10 bases separating them. The DNA for the CDR3 is TGTGCCAGCAGTGCACAGGGTTCCACTGAAGCTTTCTTT. It translates to CASSAQGSTEAFF.

This chain links TRBV27 with TRBJ1-2; D call uncertain. The germline gives CDR1 MNHEY, CDR2 SMNVEV (reference sequence). The CDR3 consists of 14 residues. Trimming left V 6 bases short and J 2 bases short, with 13 bases between. The CDR3 sequence: CASSSYAQNYGYTF. Written as DNA, the CDR3 is TGTGCCAGCAGCTCGTACGCACAGAACTATGGCTACACCTTC.

The sample holds one count of this clone. The rearrangement joins TRBV6-5 to TRBJ2-7; tentative D call: TRBD2 (6 bases). The CDR3 runs to 14 residues. Germline loops: CDR1 MNHEY, CDR2 SVGAGI. With 2 bases removed from V and 3 bases from J, the gap between germline ends came to 11 bases. CDR3 in amino acids: CASSYGRGNYEQYF. DNA for the CDR3: TGTGCCAGCAGTTACGGTCGGGGGAACTACGAGCAGTACTTC.

The chain links TRBV9 to TRBJ1-4; D unclear. This CDR3 has 15 residues. The germline V gene has CDR1 SGDLS and CDR2 YYNGEE. Deletions cut 3 bases from V and 1 base from J, with 10 bases between. CDR3: CASSAGYGTNEKLFF. The DNA for the CDR3 is TGTGCCAGCAGCGCAGGATATGGAACTAATGAAAAACTGTTTTTT.

The V call is TRBV5-6, the J call TRBJ1-2, with D maybe TRBD1 (5 bases). The CDR3 runs 15 residues. Germline loops: CDR1 SGHDT, CDR2 YYEEEE. V shed 4 bases and J shed 8 bases, with 21 bases lying between them. CDR3 protein: CASSPASGTRRGYTF. In DNA, the CDR3 is TGTGCCAGCAGCCCGGCCAGCGGGACGAGGAGAGGCTACACCTTC.

The J gene is TRBJ1-2, the V gene TRBV18; weak D call: TRBD1 (6 bases). V lost 3 bases to trimming and J lost 5 bases, with 19 bases between them. The CDR3 totals 16 residues. From germline, CDR1 is KGHSH and CDR2 LQKENI. The CDR3 sequence: CASSPAQGRTWYGYTF. In DNA, the CDR3 is TGTGCCAGCTCACCTGCTCAGGGGCGGACGTGGTATGGCTACACCTTC.

The chain recombines TRBV6-6 with TRBJ1-4; 9 positions match TRBD1. Germline-derived CDR1 and CDR2 are MNHNY and SVGAGI (reference sequence). The CDR3 spans 14 residues. After removal of 6 bases from V and 7 bases from J, the junction contained 6 bases not matched to a gene. DNA for the CDR3: TGTGCCAGCAGCCATGACAGGGGGAGTGAAAAACTGTTTTTT. It specifies CASSHDRGSEKLFF.

In this sample, this clone turned up a few times. The chain combines TRBV4-2 with TRBJ2-3; D is perhaps TRBD2 (6 bases). This CDR3 is 14 amino acids long. The germline V gene has CDR1 LGHNA and CDR2 YNFKEQ. Deletions cut 1 base from V and 4 bases from J, with 9 bases between. CDR3 coding DNA: TGTGCCAGCAGCCAAGTTTCTAGCGCAGATACGCAGTATTTT. As protein: CASSQVSSADTQYF.

This clone was counted only a few times. The V call is TRBV14, the J call TRBJ2-7, with 10 positions matching TRBD1. Germline lookup yields CDR1 SGHDN and CDR2 FVKESK. The CDR3 sequence is 16 residues long. The ends lost 4 bases at V and 5 bases at J; junction bases unmatched: 11. CDR3 nucleotide sequence: TGTGCCAGCAGCCCCATAGACAGGGGGCCTGGAGACGAGCAGTACTTC. Its protein product is CASSPIDRGPGDEQYF.

The chain couples TRBV4-2 to TRBJ2-2, with 8 nucleotides matching TRBD2. J was trimmed by 6 bases and V by 4 bases; bases with no gene match: 4. In germline, CDR1 is LGHNA, CDR2 YNFKEQ. The CDR3 loop spans 14 amino acids. Here the CDR3 DNA reads TGTGCCAGCAGCCCCAGCGGGAGCTCCGGGGAGCTGTTTTTT. Its protein product is CASSPSGSSGELFF.

The V gene is TRBV5-4, the J gene TRBJ2-2; TRBD2 aligns across 10 bases. This CDR3 is built from 16 residues. Germline CDR1 SGHNT, CDR2 YYREEE (reference sequence). V lost 3 bases to trimming and J lost 7 bases; unmatched junction nucleotides: 9. The CDR3 DNA sequence: TGTGCCAGCAGCTCCCAGGGACTAGCGATGGTCGGGGAGCTGTTTTTT. Translating gives CASSSQGLAMVGELFF.

The chain recombines TRBV5-1 with TRBJ2-2; D is unclear. The CDR3 is 16 amino acids. In germline, CDR1 is SGHRS, CDR2 YFSETQ. Trimming pared 0 bases from V and 3 bases from J, leaving 12 bases between. The CDR3 bases are TGCGCCAGCAGCTTGGGGGCCCCTATGGACACCGGGGAGCTGTTTTTT. Its protein is CASSLGAPMDTGELFF.

The CDR3 DNA sequence: TGTGCCAGCAGTGAAGTGGAGGGGGCGCGTAGCAATCAGCCCCAGCATTTT. It translates to CASSEVEGARSNQPQHF. The chain links TRBV6-1 to TRBJ1-5, with TRBD1 identical over 7 bases. Trimming took 1 base from V and 0 from J; bases not matched to a gene: 6. CDR1 is MNHNS, CDR2 SASEGT, per germline. The CDR3 is made up of 17 amino acids.

The V gene is TRBV28, the J gene TRBJ1-5; 12 bases agree with TRBD1. Trimming at V came to 6 bases and at J to 7 bases, leaving 13 bases not matched to a gene. The CDR3 has 17 residues. Germline CDR1 is MDHEN and CDR2 is SYDVKM. CDR3 in DNA: TGTGCCAGCAGACTTTTAAAGCGGGACAGGGGGCGGCAGCCCCAGCATTTT. This encodes CASRLLKRDRGRQPQHF.

CDR3 in amino acids: CASSFDYSYNEQFF. CDR3 bases: TGTGCCAGCAGCTTCGACTACTCCTACAATGAGCAGTTCTTC. The chain is built from TRBV7-2 and TRBJ2-1, with D maybe TRBD2 (5 bases). Germline V gene lookup returns CDR1 SGHTA and CDR2 FQGNSA. V dropped 3 bases and J dropped 0 bases, with 6 bases sitting between them. There are 14 residues in the CDR3.

This clone was counted a few times. The chain recombines TRBV6-5 with TRBJ2-1, with a possible D match to TRBD1 (6 bases). V was pared by 7 bases and J by 5 bases, with 12 bases between. The germline V gene encodes CDR1 MNHEY and CDR2 SVGAGI. This CDR3 is 13 amino acids long. CDR3 DNA sequence: TGTGCCAGCACCGGGACACCTCACAATGAGCAGTTCTTC. This encodes CASTGTPHNEQFF.

The CDR3 loop reads CASSLGQVNYGYTF. The CDR3 bases are TGCGCCAGCAGCTTGGGACAGGTTAACTATGGCTACACCTTC. V and J are TRBV5-1 and TRBJ1-2, with D perhaps matching TRBD1 (6 bases). V shed 0 bases and J shed 1 base, with 7 bases lying between them. Germline V gene lookup returns CDR1 SGHRS and CDR2 YFSETQ. This CDR3 has 14 amino acids. The full variable domain, in which reference TRBV5-1 and TRBJ1-2 provide the parts outside the CDR3, is KAGVTQTPRYLIKTRGQQVTLSCSPISGHRSVSWYQQTPGQGLQFLFEYFSETQRNKGNFPGRFSGRQFSNSRSEMNVSTLELGDSALYLCASSLGQVNYGYTFGSGTRLTVV.

The table lists this clone with a few counts. The V gene is TRBV24-1, the J gene TRBJ2-2; the D gene is possibly TRBD2 (5 bases). Trimming pared 7 bases from V and 2 bases from J, leaving 13 bases between. The CDR3 runs 15 residues. Germline-derived CDR1 and CDR2 are KGHDR and SFDVKD. The CDR3 DNA sequence: TGTGCCACCAGCCGAACTAGATTCAACACCGGGGAGCTGTTTTTT. This gives the protein CATSRTRFNTGELFF.

This clone appeared a single time. This sequence joins TRBV7-3 and TRBJ2-4; the match to TRBD1 covers 9 bases. CDR3 size: 16 residues. The V gene end was trimmed by 2 bases and the J gene end by 4 bases; junction bases not matched to a gene: 6. Germline CDR1 is SGHTA and CDR2 is FQGTGA. As DNA, the CDR3 is TGTGCCAGCAGCTTATTGGGACAGGGTGGGAAAAACATTCAGTACTTC. The encoded protein is CASSLLGQGGKNIQYF.

V gene TRBV30 combines with J gene TRBJ1-2, with a tentative D call TRBD1 (5 bases). From germline, CDR1 is GTSNPN and CDR2 SVGIG (reference sequence). This CDR3 region has 14 residues. The V end was cut by 2 bases, the J end by 7 bases, with 17 bases between. Written as DNA, the CDR3 is TGTGCCTGGAGTACCCGTCGGGGGGAGAGTGGCTACACCTTC. It is translated as CAWSTRRGESGYTF.

The chain couples TRBV27 to TRBJ2-7, with 7 nucleotides matching TRBD1. V shed 3 bases and J 4 bases; nucleotides not matched to a gene: 3. There are 13 residues in the CDR3. Germline CDR1 MNHEY, CDR2 SMNVEV (reference sequence). The CDR3 is CASSFQGVYEQYF. The CDR3 DNA reads TGTGCCAGCAGTTTCCAGGGGGTGTACGAGCAGTACTTC.

The chain is built from TRBV6-5 and TRBJ1-5; no clear D. The CDR3 loop spans 13 amino acids. V lost 4 bases and J lost 5, with 9 bases in between. Per germline, CDR1 MNHEY and CDR2 SVGAGI. DNA for the CDR3: TGTGCCAGCAGTTCCGGGGTGCATCAGCCCCAGCATTTT. This sequence encodes CASSSGVHQPQHF.

This clone was picked up one time. V usage is TRBV6-5 and J usage is TRBJ2-3, with a tentative D call TRBD2 (5 bases). CDR1 is MNHEY and CDR2 is SVGAGI in the germline V gene. The CDR3 has 13 residues. V was shortened by 8 bases and J by 3 bases, with 12 bases between the two germline ends. In DNA, the CDR3 is TGTGCCAGCGCGGGCGGGCTGACAGATACGCAGTATTTT. Its translation: CASAGGLTDTQYF.

The rearrangement joins TRBV24-1 to TRBJ1-5; 8 bases line up with TRBD1. The trim removed 4 bases at V and 9 bases at J, leaving 4 bases unmatched. Germline V lookup: CDR1 KGHDR, CDR2 SFDVKD. The CDR3 loop spans 13 amino acids. DNA of the CDR3: TGTGCCACCAGTGACCCAGGGGGCCGGCCCCAGCATTTT. This codes for CATSDPGGRPQHF.